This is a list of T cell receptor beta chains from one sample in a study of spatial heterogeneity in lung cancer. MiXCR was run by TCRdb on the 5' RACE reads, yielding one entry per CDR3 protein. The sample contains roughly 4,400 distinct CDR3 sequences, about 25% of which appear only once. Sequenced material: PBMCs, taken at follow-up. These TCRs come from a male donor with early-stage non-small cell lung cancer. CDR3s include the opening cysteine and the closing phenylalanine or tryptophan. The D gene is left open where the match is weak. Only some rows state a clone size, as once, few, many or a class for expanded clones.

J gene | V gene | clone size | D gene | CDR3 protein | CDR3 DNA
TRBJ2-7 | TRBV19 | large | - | CASSPQPGYEQYF | TGTGCCAGTAGTCCTCAGCCCGGATACGAGCAGTACTTC
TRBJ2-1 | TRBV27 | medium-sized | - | CASSFRDGALAEQFF | TGTGCCAGCAGCTTCCGGGACGGCGCTCTAGCTGAGCAGTTCTTC
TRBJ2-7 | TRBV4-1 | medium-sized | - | CASSSGSRVREQYF | TGCGCCAGCAGCTCTGGGAGCAGGGTGCGGGAGCAGTACTTC
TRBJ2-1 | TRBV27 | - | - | CASSFSVGDTFYNEQFF | TGTGCCAGCAGTTTTTCGGTAGGGGACACCTTCTACAATGAGCAGTTCTTC
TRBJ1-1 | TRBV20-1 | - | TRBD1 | CSATGTGGARNTEAFF | TGCAGTGCCACCGGGACAGGGGGCGCCAGGAACACTGAAGCTTTCTTT
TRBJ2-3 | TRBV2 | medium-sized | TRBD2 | CASSDPGTSGIDTQYF | TGTGCCAGCAGTGACCCCGGGACTAGCGGGATTGATACGCAGTATTTT
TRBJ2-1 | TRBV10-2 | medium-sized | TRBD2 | CASRTSGSYEQFF | TGCGCCAGCAGGACTAGCGGGTCCTATGAGCAGTTCTTC
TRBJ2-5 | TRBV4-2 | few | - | CASSHRDYQETQYF | TGTGCCAGCAGCCACCGGGACTACCAAGAGACCCAGTACTTC
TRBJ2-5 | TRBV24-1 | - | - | CATSARASLRQETQYF | TGTGCCACCAGTGCTCGGGCCTCCTTGAGACAAGAGACCCAGTACTTC
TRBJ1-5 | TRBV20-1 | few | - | CSARPDPRFGNQPQHF | TGCAGTGCTAGACCCGACCCCCGATTCGGCAATCAGCCCCAGCATTTT
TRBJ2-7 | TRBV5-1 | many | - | CASSLVGAAYEQYF | TGCGCCAGCAGCTTGGTTGGGGCGGCCTACGAGCAGTACTTC
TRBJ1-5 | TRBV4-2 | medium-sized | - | CASSQYHNSNQPQHF | TGTGCCAGCAGCCAATACCACAATAGCAATCAGCCCCAGCATTTT
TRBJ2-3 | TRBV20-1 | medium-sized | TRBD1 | CSARGRQGASGTQYF | TGCAGTGCTAGAGGTCGACAGGGGGCCTCCGGTACGCAGTATTTT
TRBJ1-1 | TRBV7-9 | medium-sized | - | CASSLGQVNTEAFF | TGTGCCAGCAGCTTAGGACAGGTCAACACTGAAGCTTTCTTT
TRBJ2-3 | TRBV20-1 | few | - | CSAGRPITGGDTDTQYF | TGCAGTGCCGGCCGCCCTATAACAGGGGGGGACACAGATACGCAGTATTTT
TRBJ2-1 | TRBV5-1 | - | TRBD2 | CASSLALAGNNEQFF | TGCGCCAGCAGCTTGGCCCTAGCGGGAAACAATGAGCAGTTCTTC
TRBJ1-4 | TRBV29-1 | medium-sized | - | CSVEEGRSANEKLFF | TGCAGCGTCGAGGAGGGGCGGTCGGCTAATGAAAAACTGTTTTTT
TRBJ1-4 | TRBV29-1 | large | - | CSANRGGANEKLFF | TGCAGCGCCAACCGCGGGGGGGCTAATGAAAAACTGTTTTTT
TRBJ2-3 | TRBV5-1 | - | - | CASSLAYRITDTQYF | TGCGCCAGCAGCTTGGCTTACAGGATCACAGATACGCAGTATTTT
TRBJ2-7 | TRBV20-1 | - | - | CSALDGGTGLEQYF | TGCAGTGCCTTAGATGGGGGTACAGGCCTCGAGCAGTACTTC
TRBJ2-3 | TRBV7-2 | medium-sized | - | CASSLDANTDTQYF | TGTGCCAGCAGCTTAGATGCTAACACAGATACGCAGTATTTT
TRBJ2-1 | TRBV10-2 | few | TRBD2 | CATTSVPRHEQFF | TGCGCCACCACTAGCGTCCCGCGGCATGAGCAGTTCTTC
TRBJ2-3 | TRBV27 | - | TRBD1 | CASSWDRGTDTQYF | TGTGCCAGCAGTTGGGACAGGGGCACAGATACGCAGTATTTT
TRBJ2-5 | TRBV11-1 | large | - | CASSSEGETQYF | TGTGCCAGCAGCTCCGAGGGCGAGACCCAGTACTTC
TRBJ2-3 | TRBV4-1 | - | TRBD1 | CASSQETGAYTQYF | TGCGCCAGCAGCCAAGAGACAGGGGCTTATACGCAGTATTTT
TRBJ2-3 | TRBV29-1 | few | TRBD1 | CSVATGGETQYF | TGCAGCGTTGCGACAGGGGGCGAAACGCAGTATTTT
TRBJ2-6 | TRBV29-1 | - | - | CSVAEANVLTF | TGCAGCGTTGCCGAGGCCAACGTCCTGACTTTC
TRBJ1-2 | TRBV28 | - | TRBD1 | CASSPSTGVGYTF | TGTGCCAGCAGTCCTTCGACAGGGGTCGGCTACACCTTC
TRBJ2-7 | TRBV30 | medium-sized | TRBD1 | CAWSQGVTYEQYF | TGTGCCTGGAGCCAGGGGGTGACCTACGAGCAGTACTTC
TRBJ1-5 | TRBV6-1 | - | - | CASSGRGNQPQHF | TGTGCCAGCAGTGGCCGGGGGAATCAGCCCCAGCATTTT
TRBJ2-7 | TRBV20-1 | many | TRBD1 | CSALRPGQGEYEQYF | TGCAGTGCACTCCGTCCGGGACAGGGAGAATACGAGCAGTACTTC
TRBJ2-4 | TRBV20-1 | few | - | CSANPQGSLSIQYF | TGCAGTGCTAACCCACAGGGATCCCTTAGCATTCAGTACTTC
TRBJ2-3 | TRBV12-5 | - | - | CASGIGGPADTQYF | TGTGCTAGCGGGATCGGAGGGCCCGCAGATACGCAGTATTTT
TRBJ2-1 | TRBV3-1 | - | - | CASSQVSYYNEQFF | TGTGCCAGCAGCCAAGTTTCTTACTACAATGAGCAGTTCTTC
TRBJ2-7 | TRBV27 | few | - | CASSLNQGSSYEQYF | TGTGCCAGCAGTTTAAATCAGGGATCCTCCTACGAGCAGTACTTC
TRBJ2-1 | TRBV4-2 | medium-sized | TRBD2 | CASSQVARLAGGSYNEQFF | TGTGCCAGCAGCCAAGTAGCCCGACTAGCGGGGGGTTCCTACAATGAGCAGTTCTTC
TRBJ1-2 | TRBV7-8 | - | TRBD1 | CASSPDRATNYGYTF | TGTGCCAGCAGCCCAGACAGGGCCACTAACTATGGCTACACCTTC
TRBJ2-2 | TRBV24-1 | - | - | CATSDPTPGHTGELFF | TGTGCCACCAGTGATCCGACCCCAGGGCACACCGGGGAGCTGTTTTTT
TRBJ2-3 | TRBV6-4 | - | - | CASSDVPSPGGTDTQYF | TGTGCCAGCAGTGACGTCCCTTCTCCGGGTGGCACAGATACGCAGTATTTT
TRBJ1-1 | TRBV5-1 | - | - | CASSGATANTEAFF | TGCGCCAGCAGTGGGGCGACGGCCAACACTGAAGCTTTCTTT
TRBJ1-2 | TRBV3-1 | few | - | CASSHPGPANYGYTF | TGTGCCAGCAGCCACCCCGGGCCAGCTAACTATGGCTACACCTTC
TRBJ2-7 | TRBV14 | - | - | CASSRLRAGVEEQYF | TGTGCCAGCAGCCGGCTTAGAGCAGGGGTTGAGGAGCAGTACTTC
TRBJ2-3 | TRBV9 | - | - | CASSPVGGTDTQYF | TGTGCCAGCAGCCCAGTGGGGGGCACAGATACGCAGTATTTT
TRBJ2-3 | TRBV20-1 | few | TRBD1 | CSADPGQSSTDTQYF | TGCAGTGCGGACCCGGGACAGTCTAGCACAGATACGCAGTATTTT
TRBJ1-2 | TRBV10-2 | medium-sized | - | CASSDHSGYGYTF | TGCGCCAGCAGTGATCATTCCGGATATGGCTACACCTTC
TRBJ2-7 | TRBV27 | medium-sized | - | CASGRYEQYF | TGTGCCAGCGGTCGGTACGAGCAGTACTTC
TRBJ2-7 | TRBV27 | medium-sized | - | CASSFGLRTAYEQYF | TGTGCCAGCAGTTTCGGACTTCGCACAGCCTACGAGCAGTACTTC
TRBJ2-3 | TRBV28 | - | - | CASSSTTGIWGTDTQYF | TGTGCCAGCAGTTCTACTACAGGGATATGGGGCACAGATACGCAGTATTTT
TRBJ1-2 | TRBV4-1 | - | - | CASSQDVGLRSEGLYGYTF | TGCGCCAGCAGCCAAGATGTAGGGCTTAGGTCGGAGGGGCTCTATGGCTACACCTTC
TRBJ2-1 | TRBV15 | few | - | CATSGLRWGRDNEQFF | TGTGCCACCAGCGGACTTAGGTGGGGGCGTGACAATGAGCAGTTCTTC
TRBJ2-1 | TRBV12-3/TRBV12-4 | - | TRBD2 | CASSFTSGNSEQFF | TGTGCCAGCAGTTTTACTAGCGGGAATAGTGAGCAGTTCTTC
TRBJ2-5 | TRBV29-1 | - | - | CSAGGILETQYF | TGCAGCGCCGGCGGGATTTTAGAGACCCAGTACTTC
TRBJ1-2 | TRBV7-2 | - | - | CASSLGAGDGYTF | TGTGCCAGCAGCTTAGGGGCAGGGGATGGCTACACCTTC
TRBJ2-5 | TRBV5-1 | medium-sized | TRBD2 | CASSFNGLAETQYF | TGCGCCAGCAGCTTCAACGGACTAGCGGAGACCCAGTACTTC
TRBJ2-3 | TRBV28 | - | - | CASSSGEDTQYF | TGTGCCAGCAGTAGCGGAGAGGATACGCAGTATTTT
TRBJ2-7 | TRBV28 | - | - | CAIEDGNSYEQYF | TGTGCCATCGAGGACGGGAACTCCTACGAGCAGTACTTC
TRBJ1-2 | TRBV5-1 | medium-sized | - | CASSHDSNYGYTF | TGCGCCAGCAGCCATGACAGTAACTATGGCTACACCTTC